The sequence of this T cell receptor beta chain was determined in a study of blood T cells in healthy people across ages. Sample-barcoded 5' priming and a J-beta primer mix drove a second PCR of roughly 6 to 12 cycles. From each sample, at least 3 million paired-end reads containing CDR3 were obtained. TCRdb re-derived calls from the 5' RACE reads in MiXCR, one entry per CDR3 protein. The sample contains around 800,000 distinct CDR3 sequences, 46% of which appear only once. The receptor was isolated from a man aged 80 or over in good health. Input material: blood.

CDR3: CASSYGGSGFYEQYF. In DNA, the CDR3 is TGTGCCAGCAGTTACGGCGGTAGCGGCTTCTACGAGCAGTACTTC. The V gene is TRBV6-5, the J gene TRBJ2-7; D perhaps matches TRBD2 (6 bases). V shed 2 bases and J shed 3 bases, with 14 bases lying between them. Germline loops: CDR1 MNHEY, CDR2 SVGAGI. This CDR3 has 15 residues.